This T cell receptor beta chain was sequenced for a study of blood T cell repertoires in COVID-19. In the study overall: The analysed material was cDNA or gDNA that came from T cells, B-cell-depleted T cells, or PBMCs.

The CDR3 contains 13 residues. CDR1 is SNHLY and CDR2 is FYNNEI in the germline V gene. Deletions cut 6 bases from V and 5 bases from J, with 13 bases between. Produced via immunoSEQ multiplex PCR; TCRdb's table is partial and in-frame only. This sample has just over 85,000 clones, with around 89% found just once. The receptor was derived from a man in his fifties or sixties with acute or convalescent COVID-19. Source material: peripheral blood. This rearrangement joins TRBV2 to TRBJ1-1, with D tentatively TRBD1 (6 bases). The CDR3 DNA follows: TGTGCCAGCAGCCTCAGGGGTGGGACTGAAGCTTTCTTT. Protein product: CASSLRGGTEAFF.